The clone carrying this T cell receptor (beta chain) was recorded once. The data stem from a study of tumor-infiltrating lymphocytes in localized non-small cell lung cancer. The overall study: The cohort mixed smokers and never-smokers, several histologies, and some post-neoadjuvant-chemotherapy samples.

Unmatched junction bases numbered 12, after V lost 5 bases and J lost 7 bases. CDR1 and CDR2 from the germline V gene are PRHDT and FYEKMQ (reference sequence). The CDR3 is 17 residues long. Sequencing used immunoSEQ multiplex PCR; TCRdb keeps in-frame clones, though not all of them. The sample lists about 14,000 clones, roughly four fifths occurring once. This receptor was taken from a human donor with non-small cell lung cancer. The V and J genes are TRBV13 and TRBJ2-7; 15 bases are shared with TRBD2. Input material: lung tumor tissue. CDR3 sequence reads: CASSTTGLAGGAEEQYF. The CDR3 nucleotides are TGTGCCAGCAGCACAACGGGACTAGCGGGAGGTGCTGAGGAGCAGTACTTC. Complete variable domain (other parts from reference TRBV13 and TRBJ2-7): AAGVIQSPRHLIKEKRETATLKCYPIPRHDTVYWYQQGPGQDPQFLISFYEKMQSDKGSIPDRFSAQQFSDYHSELNMSSLELGDSALYFCASSTTGLAGGAEEQYFGPGTRLTVT.